This T cell receptor (beta chain) was captured by sequencing in a study of spatial heterogeneity in lung cancer. Study background: A unique TCR and UMI combination showed up more than ten times in raw reads, on average. Study-wide points: At resection, ubiquitous expanded tumor TCRs appeared in blood more than at follow-up.

Using its own MiXCR run on the 5' RACE reads, TCRdb lists one record per CDR3 protein. The table shows 51,000 or so distinct CDR3 sequences, with around 7% occurring only once. This clonotype was seen repeatedly, ten times or more. The antigen remains unidentified. The germline V gene encodes CDR1 SGHAT and CDR2 FQNNGV. The ends were cut back, 8 bases at V and 10 bases at J, with 26 bases in the middle. The CDR3 has 16 amino acids. Sample time point: blood at routine non-recurrence follow-up after resection. Sequencing covered unsorted whole RNA taken from tumor, nontumor lung or frozen PBMC. This specimen was PBMCs, taken at follow-up. The source is a female donor with early-stage non-small cell lung cancer. This sequence joins TRBV11-2 and TRBJ2-2; D is perhaps TRBD2 (5 bases). The CDR3 nucleotides read TGTGCCAGCGGACTCCGGGCCCGGATGAATCCTGAGGAGCTGTTTTTT. Encoded protein: CASGLRARMNPEELFF.